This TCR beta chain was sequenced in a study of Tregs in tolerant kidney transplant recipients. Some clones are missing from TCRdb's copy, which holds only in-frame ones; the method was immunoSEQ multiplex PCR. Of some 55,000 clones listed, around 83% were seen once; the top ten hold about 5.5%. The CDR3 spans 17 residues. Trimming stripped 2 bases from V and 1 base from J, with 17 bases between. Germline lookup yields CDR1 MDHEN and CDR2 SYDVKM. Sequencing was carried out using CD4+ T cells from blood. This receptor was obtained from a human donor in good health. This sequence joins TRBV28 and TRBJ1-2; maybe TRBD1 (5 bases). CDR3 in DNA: TGTGCCAGCAGTTTACTCGGGGCCTCGGGAAATAACTATGGCTACACCTTC. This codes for CASSLLGASGNNYGYTF.